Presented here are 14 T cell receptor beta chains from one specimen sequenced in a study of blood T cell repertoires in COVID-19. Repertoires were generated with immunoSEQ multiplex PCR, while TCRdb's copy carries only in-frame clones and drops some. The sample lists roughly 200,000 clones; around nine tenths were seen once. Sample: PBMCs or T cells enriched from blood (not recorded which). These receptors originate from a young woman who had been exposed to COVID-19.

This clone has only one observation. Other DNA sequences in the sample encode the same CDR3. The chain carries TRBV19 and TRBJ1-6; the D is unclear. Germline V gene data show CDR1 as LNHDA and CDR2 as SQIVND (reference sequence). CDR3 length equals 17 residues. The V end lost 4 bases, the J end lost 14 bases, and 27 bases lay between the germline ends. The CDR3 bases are TGTGCCAGTAGTACAATAAACGACGGGAGCCCGAATTCGGCCCTCCACTTT. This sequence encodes CASSTINDGSPNSALHF.

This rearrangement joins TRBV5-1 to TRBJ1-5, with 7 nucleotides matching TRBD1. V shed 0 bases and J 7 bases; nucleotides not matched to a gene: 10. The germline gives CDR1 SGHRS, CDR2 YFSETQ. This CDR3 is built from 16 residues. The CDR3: CASSLGSGGHGQPQHF. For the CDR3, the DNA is TGCGCCAGCAGCTTGGGTTCAGGGGGGCACGGGCAGCCCCAGCATTTT.

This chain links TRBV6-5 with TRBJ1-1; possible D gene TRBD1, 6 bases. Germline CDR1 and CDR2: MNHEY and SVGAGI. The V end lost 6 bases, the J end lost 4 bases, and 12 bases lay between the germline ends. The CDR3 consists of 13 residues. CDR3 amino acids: CASRDTGITEAFF. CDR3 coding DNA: TGTGCCAGCAGAGATACAGGGATCACTGAAGCTTTCTTT.

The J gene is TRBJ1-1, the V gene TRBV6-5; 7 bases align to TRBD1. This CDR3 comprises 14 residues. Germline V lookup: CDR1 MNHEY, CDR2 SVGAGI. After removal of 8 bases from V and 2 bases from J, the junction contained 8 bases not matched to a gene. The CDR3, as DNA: TGTGCCAGCGGCCGCGGGACAGAAAACACTGAAGCTTTCTTT. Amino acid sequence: CASGRGTENTEAFF.

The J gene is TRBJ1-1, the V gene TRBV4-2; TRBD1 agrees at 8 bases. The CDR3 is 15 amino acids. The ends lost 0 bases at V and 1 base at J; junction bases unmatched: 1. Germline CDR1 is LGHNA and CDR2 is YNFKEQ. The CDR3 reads CASSQEQGGNTEAFF. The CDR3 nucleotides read TGTGCCAGCAGCCAAGAACAGGGGGGGAACACTGAAGCTTTCTTT.

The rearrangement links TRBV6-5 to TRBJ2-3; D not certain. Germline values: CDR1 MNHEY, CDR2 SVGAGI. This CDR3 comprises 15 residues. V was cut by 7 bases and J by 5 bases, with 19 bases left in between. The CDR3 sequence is CASKVAESAGDTQYF. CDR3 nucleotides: TGTGCCAGCAAGGTAGCAGAGTCAGCTGGAGATACGCAGTATTTT.

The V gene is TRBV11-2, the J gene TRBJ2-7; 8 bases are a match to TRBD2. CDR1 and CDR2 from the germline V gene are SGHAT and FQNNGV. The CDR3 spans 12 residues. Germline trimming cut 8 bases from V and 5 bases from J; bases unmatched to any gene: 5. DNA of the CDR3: TGTGCCAGCGGGGCGGGGGGCGACGAGCAGTACTTC. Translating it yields CASGAGGDEQYF.

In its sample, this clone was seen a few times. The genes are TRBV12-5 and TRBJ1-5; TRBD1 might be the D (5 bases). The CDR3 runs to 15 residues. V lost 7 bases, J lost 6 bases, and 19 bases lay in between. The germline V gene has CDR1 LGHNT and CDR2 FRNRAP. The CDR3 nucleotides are TGTGCTAGTGTCCCTGCCCCAGGGTCGGGTCAGCCCCAGCATTTT. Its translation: CASVPAPGSGQPQHF.

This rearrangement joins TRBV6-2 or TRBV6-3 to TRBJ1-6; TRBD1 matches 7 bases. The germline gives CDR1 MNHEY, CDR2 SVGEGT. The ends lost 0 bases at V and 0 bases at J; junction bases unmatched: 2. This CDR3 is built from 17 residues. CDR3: CASSYSDRLSYNSPLHF. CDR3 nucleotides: TGTGCCAGCAGTTACTCGGACAGGCTCTCCTATAATTCACCCCTCCACTTT.

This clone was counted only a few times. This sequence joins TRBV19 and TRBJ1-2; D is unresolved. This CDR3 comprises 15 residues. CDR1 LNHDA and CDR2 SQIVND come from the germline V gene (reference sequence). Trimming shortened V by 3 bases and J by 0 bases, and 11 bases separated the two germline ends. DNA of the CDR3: TGTGCCAGTAGTATTCGGTCGGGTGCTAACTATGGCTACACCTTC. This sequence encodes CASSIRSGANYGYTF.

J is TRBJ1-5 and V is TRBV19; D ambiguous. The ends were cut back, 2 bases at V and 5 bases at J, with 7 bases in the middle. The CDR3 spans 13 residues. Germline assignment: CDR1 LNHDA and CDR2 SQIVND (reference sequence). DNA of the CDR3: TGTGCCAGTAGTATATGGGGAGATCAGCCCCAGCATTTT. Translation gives CASSIWGDQPQHF.

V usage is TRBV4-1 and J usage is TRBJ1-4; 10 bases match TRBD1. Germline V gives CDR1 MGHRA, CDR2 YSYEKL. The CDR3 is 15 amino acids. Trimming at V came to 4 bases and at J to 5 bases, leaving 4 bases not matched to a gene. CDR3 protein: CASSPGQGINEKLFF. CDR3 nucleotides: TGCGCCAGCAGCCCGGGACAGGGGATAAATGAAAAACTGTTTTTT.

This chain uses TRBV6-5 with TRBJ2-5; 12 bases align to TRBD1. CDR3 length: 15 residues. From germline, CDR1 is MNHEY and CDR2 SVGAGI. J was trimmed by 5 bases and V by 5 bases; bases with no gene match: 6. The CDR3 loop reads CASSRDRGRGETQYF. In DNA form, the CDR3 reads TGTGCCAGCAGTAGGGACAGGGGGCGCGGCGAGACCCAGTACTTC.

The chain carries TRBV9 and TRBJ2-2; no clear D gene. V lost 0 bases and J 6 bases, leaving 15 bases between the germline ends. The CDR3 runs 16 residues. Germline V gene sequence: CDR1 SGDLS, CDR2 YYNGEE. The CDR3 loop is CASSVDQFSGSGELFF. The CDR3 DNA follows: TGTGCCAGCAGCGTAGATCAGTTTTCGGGTTCCGGGGAGCTGTTTTTT.